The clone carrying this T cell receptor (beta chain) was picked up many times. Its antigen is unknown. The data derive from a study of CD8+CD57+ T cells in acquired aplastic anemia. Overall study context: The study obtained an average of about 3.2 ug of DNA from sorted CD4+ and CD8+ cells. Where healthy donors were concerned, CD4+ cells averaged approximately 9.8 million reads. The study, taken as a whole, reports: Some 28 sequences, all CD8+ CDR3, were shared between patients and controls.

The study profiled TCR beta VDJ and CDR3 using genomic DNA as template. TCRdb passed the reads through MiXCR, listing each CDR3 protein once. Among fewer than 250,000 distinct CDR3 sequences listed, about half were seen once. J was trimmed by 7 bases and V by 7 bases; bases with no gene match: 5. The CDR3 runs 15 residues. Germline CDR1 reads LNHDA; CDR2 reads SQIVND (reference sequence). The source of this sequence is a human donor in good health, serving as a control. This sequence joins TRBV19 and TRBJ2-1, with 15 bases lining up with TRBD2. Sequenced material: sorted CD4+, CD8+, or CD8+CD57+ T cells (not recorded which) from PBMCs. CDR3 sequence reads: CASTRTSGGANEQFF. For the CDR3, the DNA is TGTGCCAGTACCAGGACTAGCGGGGGGGCAAATGAGCAGTTCTTC.